The 18 T cell receptor beta chains in this list originate from one sample, sequenced in a study of technical replicates of blood from several donors. TCRdb's copy holds only in-frame clones and misses some; the assay was immunoSEQ multiplex PCR. The table records about 56,000 clones, about 95% of them present only once. The sample was PBMCs. These receptors were taken from a human donor in good health. Some clones in this sample may be carry-over from other donors' samples.

In DNA, the CDR3 is TGTGCCAGCAGTGACTCGGAGCGGGGATCCTACAATGAGCAGTTCTTC. Translation gives CASSDSERGSYNEQFF. V is TRBV6-4 and J is TRBJ2-1, with 7 positions matching TRBD2. The CDR3 length is 16 residues. Germline V gene lookup returns CDR1 MRHNA and CDR2 SNTAGT. Germline trimming cut 0 bases from V and 1 base from J; bases unmatched to any gene: 3.

The chain recombines TRBV7-2 with TRBJ2-7; D ambiguous. V lost 5 bases and J 3 bases, leaving 14 bases between the germline ends. This CDR3 region has 14 residues. The germline CDR1 and CDR2 sequences are SGHTA and FQGNSA. CDR3: CASSPPTRNYEQYF. DNA of the CDR3: TGTGCCAGCAGCCCCCCGACACGAAACTACGAGCAGTACTTC. The full variable domain, rest sourced from reference TRBV7-2 and TRBJ2-7, is GAGVSQSPSNKVTEKGKDVELRCDPISGHTALYWYRQSLGQGLEFLIYFQGNSAPDKSGLPSDRFSAERTGGSVSTLTIQRTQQEDSAVYLCASSPPTRNYEQYFGPGTRLTVT.

The chain couples TRBV7-2 to TRBJ1-4, with 10 positions matching TRBD1. CDR1 SGHTA and CDR2 FQGNSA come from the germline V gene. With 3 bases clipped from V and 6 bases from J, the junction kept 1 base outside the gene matches. This CDR3 is 14 amino acids long. CDR3 protein: CASSFDRGHEKLFF. CDR3 nucleotide sequence: TGTGCCAGCAGCTTCGACAGGGGGCATGAAAAACTGTTTTTT.

The chain links TRBV19 to TRBJ2-7; TRBD2 might be the D (6 bases). The germline CDR1 and CDR2 sequences are LNHDA and SQIVND (reference sequence). Trimming took 8 bases from V and 0 from J, leaving 11 bases between them. This CDR3 region has 13 residues. CDR3 region: CASWDGSSYEQYF. The CDR3 nucleotides are TGTGCCAGTTGGGACGGGAGCTCCTACGAGCAGTACTTC.

V usage is TRBV6-4 and J usage is TRBJ2-1; 12 bases are shared with TRBD2. CDR1 is MRHNA and CDR2 is SNTAGT in the germline V gene. The CDR3 covers 13 residues. The V segment lost 5 bases and the J segment 9 bases; nucleotides outside the gene matches: 2. CDR3 coding DNA: TGTGCCAGCAGTAGGACTAGCGGGACTGAGCAGTTCTTC. Protein sequence: CASSRTSGTEQFF.

Of note for this clone: At one end the junction does not follow the germline gene, possibly because of a read error. The J gene is TRBJ1-1, the V gene TRBV27; D gene unclear. CDR1 MNHEY and CDR2 SMNVEV come from the germline V gene (reference sequence). CDR3 size: 11 residues. The CDR3 bases are TGTGCCAGCGGTAGTGTGGCAGCGGGCCCGTTT. It encodes CASGSVAAGPF.

CDR3 in amino acids: CASSSLTSGYNEQFF. The CDR3 DNA reads as TGCGCCAGCAGCTCCCTGACTAGCGGGTACAATGAGCAGTTCTTC. The chain combines TRBV5-1 with TRBJ2-1; TRBD2 matches 10 bases. This CDR3 spans 15 amino acids. Losses at the gene ends were 3 bases for V and 4 bases for J; bases not matched to a gene: 4. Germline CDR1 is SGHRS and CDR2 is YFSETQ.

The V gene is TRBV29-1, the J gene TRBJ2-5, with D tentatively TRBD1 (6 bases). The tail of the sequence fits TRBJ2-7 better, so the J call may be wrong. Germline CDR1 is SQVTM and CDR2 is ANQGSEA. The CDR3 has 12 amino acids. The chain's CDR3 is CSARGQNYEQYF. The CDR3 nucleotides are TGCAGCGCCAGGGGACAAAACTACGAGCAGTACTTC.

The V call is TRBV6-5, the J call TRBJ2-2; 8 nucleotides line up with TRBD1. Germline V CDR1 and CDR2: MNHEY, SVGAGI. With 2 bases clipped from V and 6 bases from J, the junction kept 8 bases outside the gene matches. The CDR3 loop spans 16 amino acids. CDR3 loop: CASSYQGARFSGELFF. CDR3 nucleotides: TGTGCCAGCAGTTACCAGGGGGCTAGGTTCTCCGGGGAGCTGTTTTTT.

This chain links TRBV4-3 with TRBJ2-2; 8 bases align to TRBD1. V was pared by 2 bases and J by 1 base, with 12 bases of the junction left unmatched. The V gene's germline CDR1 is LGHNA and CDR2 YSLEER. The CDR3 consists of 19 residues. The CDR3 loop is CASSQKPPLGQVNTGELFF. The CDR3 nucleotides read TGCGCCAGCAGCCAAAAACCGCCCCTGGGACAGGTGAACACCGGGGAGCTGTTTTTT.

The chain recombines TRBV9 with TRBJ1-2, with 7 positions matching TRBD1. The CDR3 runs to 15 residues. Germline V CDR1 and CDR2: SGDLS, YYNGEE. With V trimmed by 4 bases and J by 3 bases, 9 bases remained unmatched. The CDR3 loop reads CASSPSAQGDYGYTF. Written as DNA, the CDR3 is TGTGCCAGCAGCCCCTCGGCCCAGGGGGACTATGGCTACACCTTC. The full variable domain, completed using reference TRBV9 and TRBJ1-2, is DSGVTQTPKHLITATGQRVTLRCSPRSGDLSVYWYQQSLDQGLQFLIQYYNGEERAKGNILERFSAQQFPDLHSELNLSSLELGDSALYFCASSPSAQGDYGYTFGSGTRLTVV.

The chain recombines TRBV13 with TRBJ2-7; the D gene is possibly TRBD1 (6 bases). The V gene's germline CDR1 is PRHDT and CDR2 FYEKMQ (reference sequence). Trimming removed 0 bases at V and 4 bases at J, with 10 bases between. The CDR3 contains 14 residues. As DNA, the CDR3 is TGTGCCAGCAGCTTAGGACAGGGTGGGTACGAGCAGTACTTC. It yields the protein CASSLGQGGYEQYF.

V and J are TRBV2 and TRBJ2-7, with 9 nucleotides matching TRBD2. Trimming cost V 0 bases and J 6 bases; bases outside gene matches: 9. CDR1 and CDR2 from the germline V gene are SNHLY and FYNNEI. The CDR3 totals 16 residues. DNA of the CDR3: TGTGCCAGCAGTGAAGCGGCAATAGCGGGAGACGGCGAGCAGTACTTC. This translates into CASSEAAIAGDGEQYF.

This sequence joins TRBV7-9 and TRBJ2-7, with 8 nucleotides matching TRBD2. V gave up 6 bases and J gave up 6 bases; unmatched junction bases: 16. Germline V lookup: CDR1 SEHNR, CDR2 FQNEAQ (reference sequence). The CDR3 extends over 16 amino acids. The CDR3 reads CASSLLRGGVVGEQYF. The CDR3 DNA is TGTGCCAGCAGTCTTTTACGGGGGGGTGTAGTCGGCGAGCAGTACTTC.

V is TRBV10-3 and J is TRBJ2-5; 13 bases align to TRBD2. This CDR3 contains 16 residues. Germline CDR1 and CDR2: ENHRY and SYGVKD. The junction had 7 bases not matched to a gene; V was cut back by 5 bases and J by 4 bases. In DNA, the CDR3 is TGTGCCATCAGTTCCGGGACTAGCGGGAAGGGAGAGACCCAGTACTTC. Residues: CAISSGTSGKGETQYF.

The rearrangement links TRBV6-5 to TRBJ1-2, with D unresolved. Trimming removed 5 bases at V and 1 base at J, with 8 bases between. The CDR3 covers 13 residues. Germline loops: CDR1 MNHEY, CDR2 SVGAGI. Written as DNA, the CDR3 is TGTGCCAGCAGTACAAGACTTAACTATGGCTACACCTTC. As protein: CASSTRLNYGYTF.

The V and J genes are TRBV4-1 and TRBJ2-7; 7 bases fit TRBD1. Germline values: CDR1 MGHRA, CDR2 YSYEKL. The J segment lost 4 bases and the V segment lost 0 bases, leaving 9 bases of the junction unmatched. The length of the CDR3 is 16 residues. DNA for the CDR3: TGCGCCAGCAGCCAAGACACCGGGACAGCACCGTACGAGCAGTACTTC. Its protein is CASSQDTGTAPYEQYF.

V gene TRBV19 combines with J gene TRBJ1-2; D possibly corresponds to TRBD1 (6 bases). Trimming took off 7 bases at V and 6 bases at J, with 9 bases between the two ends. Per germline, CDR1 LNHDA and CDR2 SQIVND (reference sequence). This CDR3 has 11 amino acids. The CDR3 DNA is TGTGCCAGTAAGACAGGAGATGGCTACACCTTC. This encodes CASKTGDGYTF.